This T cell receptor (beta chain) was identified during a study of blood T cell repertoires in COVID-19. Study at large: Specimens from acute and convalescent COVID-19 originated in the United States, Italy and Spain. The cDNA or gDNA used as material had been derived from T cells, B-cell-depleted T cells, or PBMCs.

As handled by the study authors: Nucleated cell number was recorded as an estimate derived from reference gene primer amplification. Using immunoSEQ multiplex PCR, the repertoire was profiled, and TCRdb retains in-frame clones only, with some absent. V and J calls and clone size are given by that table; D and trimming were obtained from the DNA. The sample holds approximately 300,000 clones, more than 70% seen once. Germline assignment: CDR1 LNHDA and CDR2 SQIVND (reference sequence). The CDR3 spans 12 residues. V lost 9 bases to trimming and J lost 4 bases; unmatched junction nucleotides: 1. The sequenced sample consisted of peripheral blood. This sequence joins TRBV19 and TRBJ2-2; 8 nucleotides line up with TRBD2. The source is a woman in her forties or fifties with acute or convalescent COVID-19. In DNA form, the CDR3 reads TGTGCCAGCGGGAGGGGCACCGGGGAGCTGTTTTTT. Translating it yields CASGRGTGELFF.